A selection of T cell receptor beta chains follows, all from one sample in a study of blood T cell repertoires in COVID-19. Sequencing used immunoSEQ multiplex PCR; TCRdb keeps in-frame clones, though not all of them. The table lists roughly 110,000 clones, about 89% of them singletons. Sequenced material: peripheral blood. All receptors derive from a man in his forties with active or convalescent COVID-19. The CDR3 runs from the conserved cysteine through the conserved F or W. D genes are given only for firm matches. Expanded clones get a size class; other rows say once, few or many, or leave the size out.

V gene,clone size,D gene,J gene,CDR3 DNA,CDR3 protein
TRBV7-2,NA,NA,TRBJ2-2,TGTGCCAGCAGCTTACGGACCGGGGAGCTGTTTTTT,CASSLRTGELFF
TRBV7-2,NA,TRBD2,TRBJ2-5,TGTGCCAGCAGCTTAAAGCGGGCATCAGCGGGAGGGATGAGAGAGACCCAGTACTTC,CASSLKRASAGGMRETQYF
TRBV18,once,TRBD1,TRBJ1-2,TGTGCCAGCTCACCCTTGGGACAGGGGCGCGGCTACACCTTC,CASSPLGQGRGYTF
TRBV25-1,NA,NA,TRBJ2-7,TGTGCCACCGCCGGGACACTTTACTACGAGCAGTACTTC,CATAGTLYYEQYF
TRBV19,NA,TRBD2,TRBJ2-7,TGTGCCAGTAGTCCCGGACTAGCGGGAAATCCGGCCGAGCAGTACTTC,CASSPGLAGNPAEQYF
TRBV28,once,NA,TRBJ1-6,TGTGCCAGCAGTTCCGGGGGACGGACCTATAATTCACCCCTCCACTTT,CASSSGGRTYNSPLHF
TRBV7-9,NA,NA,TRBJ2-3,TGTGCCAGCAGCTTTTCGCCGAAGACTAGCACAGATACGCAGTATTTT,CASSFSPKTSTDTQYF
TRBV19,NA,NA,TRBJ1-1,TGTGCCAGTAGTATAGATGCAGGGAGGCTGATCTGGGCTTTCTTT,CASSIDAGRLIWAFF
TRBV5-6,NA,NA,TRBJ2-7,TGTGCCAGAGACAATCCCTACGAGCAGTACTTC,CARDNPYEQYF
TRBV3-1/TRBV3-2,NA,TRBD2,TRBJ2-3,TGTGCCAGCAACCGACTAGCGGGCAACACAGATACGCAGTATTTT,CASNRLAGNTDTQYF